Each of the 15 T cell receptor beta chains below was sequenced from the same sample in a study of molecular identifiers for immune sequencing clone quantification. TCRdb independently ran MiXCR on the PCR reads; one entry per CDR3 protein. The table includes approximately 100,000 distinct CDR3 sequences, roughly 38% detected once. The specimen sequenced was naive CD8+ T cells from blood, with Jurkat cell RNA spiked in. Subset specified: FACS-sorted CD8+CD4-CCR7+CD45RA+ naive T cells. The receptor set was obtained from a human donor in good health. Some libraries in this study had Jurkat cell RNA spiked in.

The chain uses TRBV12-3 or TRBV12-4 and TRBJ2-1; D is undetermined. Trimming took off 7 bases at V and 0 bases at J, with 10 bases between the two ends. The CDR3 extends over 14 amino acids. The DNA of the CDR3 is TGTGCCAGCACGGCCAGTAGCTCCTACAATGAGCAGTTCTTC. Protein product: CASTASSSYNEQFF.

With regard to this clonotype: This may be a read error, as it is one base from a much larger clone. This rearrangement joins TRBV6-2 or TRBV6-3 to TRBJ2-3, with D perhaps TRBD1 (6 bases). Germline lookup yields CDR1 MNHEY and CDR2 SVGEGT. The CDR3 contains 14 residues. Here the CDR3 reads CASSDRQESDTQNF. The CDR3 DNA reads TGTGCCAGCAGTGACCGACAGGAGTCAGATACGCAGAATTTT.

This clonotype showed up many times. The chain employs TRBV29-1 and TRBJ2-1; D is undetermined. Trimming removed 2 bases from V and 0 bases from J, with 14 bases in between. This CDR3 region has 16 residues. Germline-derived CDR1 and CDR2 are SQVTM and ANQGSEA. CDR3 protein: CSVETRRLGSYNEQFF. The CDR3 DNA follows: TGCAGCGTTGAAACCCGAAGGTTAGGCTCCTACAATGAGCAGTTCTTC.

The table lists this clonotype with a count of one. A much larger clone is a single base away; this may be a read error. The CDR3 sequence: CASSGQGAIHNEQFF. The CDR3 DNA is TGTGCCAGCAGTGGTCAGGGCGCGATCCACAATGAGCAGTTCTTC. The rearrangement links TRBV25-1 to TRBJ2-1; D possibly corresponds to TRBD1 (5 bases). Germline V CDR1 and CDR2: MGHDK, SYGVNS. V gave up 4 bases and J gave up 5 bases, with 15 bases separating them. The CDR3 extends over 15 amino acids.

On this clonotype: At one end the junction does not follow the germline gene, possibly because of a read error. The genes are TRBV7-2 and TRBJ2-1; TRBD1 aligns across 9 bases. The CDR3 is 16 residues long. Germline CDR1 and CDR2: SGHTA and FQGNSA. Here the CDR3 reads CASTLTGGGSYNERFF. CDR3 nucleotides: TGTGCCAGCACCCTGACAGGGGGAGGCTCCTACAATGAGCGGTTCTTC.

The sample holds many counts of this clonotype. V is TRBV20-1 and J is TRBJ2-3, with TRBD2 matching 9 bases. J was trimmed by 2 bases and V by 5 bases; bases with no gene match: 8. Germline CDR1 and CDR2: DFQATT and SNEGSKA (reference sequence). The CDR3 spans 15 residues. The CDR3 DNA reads TGCAGTGCTGCGAACCTAGCGGGACCCACAGATACGCAGTATTTT. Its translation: CSAANLAGPTDTQYF.

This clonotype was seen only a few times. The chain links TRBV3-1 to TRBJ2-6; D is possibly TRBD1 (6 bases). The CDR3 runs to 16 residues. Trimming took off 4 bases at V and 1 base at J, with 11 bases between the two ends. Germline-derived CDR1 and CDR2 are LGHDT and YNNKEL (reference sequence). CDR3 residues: CASSREQGSGANVLTF. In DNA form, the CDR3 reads TGTGCCAGCAGCCGAGAACAGGGATCTGGGGCCAACGTCCTGACTTTC.

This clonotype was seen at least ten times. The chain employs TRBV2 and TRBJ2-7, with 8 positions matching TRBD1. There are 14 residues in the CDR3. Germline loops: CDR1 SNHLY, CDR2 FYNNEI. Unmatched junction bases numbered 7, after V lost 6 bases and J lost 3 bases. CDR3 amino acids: CASRLGTGVYEQYF. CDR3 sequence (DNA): TGTGCCAGCAGACTCGGGACAGGCGTCTACGAGCAGTACTTC.

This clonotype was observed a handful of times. The CDR3 DNA reads TGTGCCAGCAGCTTGGGGCCCGGGCCCCAGCATTTT. Translation gives CASSLGPGPQHF. The chain links TRBV5-6 to TRBJ1-5, with D unresolved. The CDR3 length is 12 residues. V lost 0 bases and J lost 9, with 7 bases in between. The germline gives CDR1 SGHDT, CDR2 YYEEEE.

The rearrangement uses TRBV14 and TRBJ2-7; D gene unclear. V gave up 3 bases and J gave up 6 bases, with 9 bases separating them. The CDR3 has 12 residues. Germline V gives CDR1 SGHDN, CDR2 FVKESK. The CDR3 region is CASSQYSLEQYF. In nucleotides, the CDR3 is TGTGCCAGCAGCCAGTATTCCCTCGAGCAGTACTTC. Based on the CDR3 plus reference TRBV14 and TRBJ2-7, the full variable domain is EAGVTQFPSHSVIEKGQTVTLRCDPISGHDNLYWYRRVMGKEIKFLLHFVKESKQDESGMPNNRFLAERTGGTYSTLKVQPAELEDSGVYFCASSQYSLEQYFGPGTRLTVT.

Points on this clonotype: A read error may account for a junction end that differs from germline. The CDR3 region is CGARGASGEAGTDTQYF. DNA of the CDR3: TGCGGTGCTAGGGGGGCTAGCGGGGAGGCGGGCACAGATACGCAGTATTTT. The chain employs TRBV20-1 and TRBJ2-3; 9 bases align to TRBD2. CDR3 length equals 17 residues. Germline V lookup: CDR1 DFQATT, CDR2 SNEGSKA (reference sequence).

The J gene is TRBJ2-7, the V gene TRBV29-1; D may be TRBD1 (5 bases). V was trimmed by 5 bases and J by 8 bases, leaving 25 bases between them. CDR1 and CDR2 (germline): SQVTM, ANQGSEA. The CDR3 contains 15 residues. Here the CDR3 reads CSVSTPQQDKVQQYF. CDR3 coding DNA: TGCAGCGTTTCGACCCCCCAACAGGATAAGGTACAGCAGTACTTC.

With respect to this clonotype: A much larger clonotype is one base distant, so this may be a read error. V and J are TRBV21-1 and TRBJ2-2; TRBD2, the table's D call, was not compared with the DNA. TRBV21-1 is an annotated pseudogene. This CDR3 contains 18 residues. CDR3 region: CASSKGGLAGVRAGELFF. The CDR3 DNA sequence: TGTGCCAGCAGCAAAGGGGGACTAGCGGGAGTAAGGGCCGGGGAGCTGTTTTTT.

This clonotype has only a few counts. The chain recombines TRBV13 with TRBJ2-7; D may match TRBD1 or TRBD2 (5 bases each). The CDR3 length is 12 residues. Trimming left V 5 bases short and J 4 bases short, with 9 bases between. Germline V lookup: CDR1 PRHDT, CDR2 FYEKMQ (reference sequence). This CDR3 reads CASSGEGYEQYF. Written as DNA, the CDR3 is TGTGCCAGCAGCGGTGAGGGGTACGAGCAGTACTTC.

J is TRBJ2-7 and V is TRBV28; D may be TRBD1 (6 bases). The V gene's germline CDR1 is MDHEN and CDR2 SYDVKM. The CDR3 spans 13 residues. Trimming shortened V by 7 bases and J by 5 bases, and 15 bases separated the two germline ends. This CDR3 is CASIEQGADEQYF. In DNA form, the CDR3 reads TGTGCCAGCATCGAACAGGGTGCTGACGAGCAGTACTTC.